This TCR beta chain appears in the sequencing data of a study of cytomegalovirus exposure and HLA in healthy donors. Regarding the study as a whole: TCR beta chains numbering some 160 were designated cytomegalovirus-associated.

CDR1 is SGHRS and CDR2 is YFSETQ in the germline V gene. The length of the CDR3 is 16 residues. Trimming at V came to 4 bases and at J to 4 bases, leaving 12 bases not matched to a gene. Profiling relied on immunoSEQ multiplex PCR, and the TCRdb table lists in-frame clones only, not all of them. The table shows 55,000 to 80,000 clones, with roughly 95% occurring only once. This clone was counted a single time. The target antigen is unknown. The chain carries TRBV5-1 and TRBJ2-7, with 9 bases aligning to TRBD2. The sequence derives from a man in his late teens or twenties in good health and CMV-seronegative. Sequencing used PBMCs. In DNA form, the CDR3 reads TGCGCCAGCAGCCCATCAGCGGGGGGCGTCGTATACGAGCAGTACTTC. It yields the protein CASSPSAGGVVYEQYF.